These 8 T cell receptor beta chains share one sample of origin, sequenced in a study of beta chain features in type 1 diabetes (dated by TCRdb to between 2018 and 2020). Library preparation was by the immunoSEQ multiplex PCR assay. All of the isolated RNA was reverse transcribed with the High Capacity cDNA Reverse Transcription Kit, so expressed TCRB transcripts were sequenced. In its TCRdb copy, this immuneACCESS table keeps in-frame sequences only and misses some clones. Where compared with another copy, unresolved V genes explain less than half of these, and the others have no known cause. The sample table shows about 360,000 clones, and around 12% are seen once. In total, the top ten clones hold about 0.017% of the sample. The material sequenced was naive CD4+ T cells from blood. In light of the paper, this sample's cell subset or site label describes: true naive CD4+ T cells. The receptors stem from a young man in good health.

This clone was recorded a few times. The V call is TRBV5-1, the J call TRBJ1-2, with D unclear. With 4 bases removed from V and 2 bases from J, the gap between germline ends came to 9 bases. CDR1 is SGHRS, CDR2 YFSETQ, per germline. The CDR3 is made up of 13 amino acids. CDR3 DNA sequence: TGCGCCAGCAGCACGGGTATGAACTATGGCTACACCTTC. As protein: CASSTGMNYGYTF.

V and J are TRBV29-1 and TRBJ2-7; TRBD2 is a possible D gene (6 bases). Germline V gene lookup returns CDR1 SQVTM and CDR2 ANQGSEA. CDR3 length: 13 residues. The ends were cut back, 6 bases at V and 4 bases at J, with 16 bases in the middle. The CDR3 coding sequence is TGCAGCGTGGAGGGGCAGAACCCTTACGAGCAGTACTTC. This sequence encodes CSVEGQNPYEQYF.

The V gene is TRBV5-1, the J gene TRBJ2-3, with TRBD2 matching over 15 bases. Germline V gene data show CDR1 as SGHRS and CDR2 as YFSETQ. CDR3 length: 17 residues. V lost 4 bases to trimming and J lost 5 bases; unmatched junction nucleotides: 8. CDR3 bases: TGCGCCAGCAGCCCGGGACTAGCGGGGGGTCGGGTAGATACGCAGTATTTT. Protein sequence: CASSPGLAGGRVDTQYF.

DNA of the CDR3: TGTGCCAGCAGCTTGGTCCCCTCTTACGAGCAGTACTTC. Amino acid sequence: CASSLVPSYEQYF. The chain combines TRBV5-6 with TRBJ2-7; D call uncertain. This CDR3 comprises 13 residues. Trimming shortened V by 0 bases and J by 4 bases, and 8 bases separated the two germline ends. Germline lookup yields CDR1 SGHDT and CDR2 YYEEEE. Filled out from reference TRBV5-6 and TRBJ2-7, the complete variable domain reads DAGVTQSPTHLIKTRGQQVTLRCSPKSGHDTVSWYQQALGQGPQFIFQYYEEEERQRGNFPDRFSGHQFPNYSSELNVNALLLGDSALYLCASSLVPSYEQYFGPGTRLTVT.

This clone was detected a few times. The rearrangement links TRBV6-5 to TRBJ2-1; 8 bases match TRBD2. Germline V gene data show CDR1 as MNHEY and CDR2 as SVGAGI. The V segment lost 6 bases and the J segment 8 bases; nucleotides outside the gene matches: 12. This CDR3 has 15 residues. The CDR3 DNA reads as TGTGCCAGCAGGATACAACGGGGGGGCCGGGATGAGCAGTTCTTC. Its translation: CASRIQRGGRDEQFF.

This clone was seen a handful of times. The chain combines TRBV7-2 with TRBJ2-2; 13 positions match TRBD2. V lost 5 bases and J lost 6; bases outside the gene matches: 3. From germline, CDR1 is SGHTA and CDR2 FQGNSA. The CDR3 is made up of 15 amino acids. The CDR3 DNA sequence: TGTGCCAGCAGCCCGGGACTAGCGGGACCCGGGGAGCTGTTTTTT. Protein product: CASSPGLAGPGELFF.

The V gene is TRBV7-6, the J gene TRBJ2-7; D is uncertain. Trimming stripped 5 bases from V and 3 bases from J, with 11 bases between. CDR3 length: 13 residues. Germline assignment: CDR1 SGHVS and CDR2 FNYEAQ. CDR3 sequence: CASSPRYNYEQYF. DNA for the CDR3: TGTGCCAGCAGCCCACGTTACAACTACGAGCAGTACTTC.

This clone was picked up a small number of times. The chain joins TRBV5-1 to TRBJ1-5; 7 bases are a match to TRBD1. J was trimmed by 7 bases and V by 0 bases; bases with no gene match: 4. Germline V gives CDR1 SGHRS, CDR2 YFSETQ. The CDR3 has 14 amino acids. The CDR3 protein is CASSLGTGGQPQHF. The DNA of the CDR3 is TGCGCCAGCAGCTTGGGGACAGGAGGACAGCCCCAGCATTTT. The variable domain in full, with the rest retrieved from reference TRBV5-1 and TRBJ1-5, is KAGVTQTPRYLIKTRGQQVTLSCSPISGHRSVSWYQQTPGQGLQFLFEYFSETQRNKGNFPGRFSGRQFSNSRSEMNVSTLELGDSALYLCASSLGTGGQPQHFGDGTRLSIL.